The 7 T cell receptor beta chains presented below share a single source sample, sequenced in a study of blood T cells in healthy people across ages. Primers used in a second PCR of roughly 6 to 12 cycles were a sample-barcoded 5' primer and a J-beta primer mix. Each CDR3 protein gets one entry after TCRdb re-called the 5' RACE reads with MiXCR. The profile covers fewer than 2,000,000 distinct CDR3 sequences, with roughly two fifths appearing a single time and approximately 22% taken by the ten largest. Sequences were obtained from blood. Every receptor here comes from a human donor in good health.

The V and J genes are TRBV4-1 and TRBJ1-5; D might be TRBD1 (5 bases). The germline gives CDR1 MGHRA, CDR2 YSYEKL. Trimming took 4 bases from V and 7 from J, leaving 11 bases between them. CDR3 length equals 13 residues. The CDR3 nucleotides read TGCGCCAGCAGCCCCCCGGGGGGGCAGCCCCAGCATTTT. Translation gives CASSPPGGQPQHF.

This clonotype showed up just a few times. The chain joins TRBV6-5 to TRBJ2-1; TRBD1 aligns across 10 bases. Unmatched junction bases numbered 1, after V lost 0 bases and J lost 5 bases. Germline CDR1 is MNHEY and CDR2 is SVGAGI. The CDR3 loop spans 15 amino acids. The CDR3 DNA reads as TGTGCCAGCAGTTACTCGGACAGGGGGAACAATGAGCAGTTCTTC. It translates to CASSYSDRGNNEQFF.

The rearrangement uses TRBV29-1 and TRBJ1-2; possible D gene TRBD1, 5 bases. Between the trimmed V and J ends, which lost 6 bases and 0 bases, there was a span of 14 bases. The CDR3 covers 14 residues. Germline V lookup: CDR1 SQVTM, CDR2 ANQGSEA. This CDR3 is CSVTESGSNYGYTF. CDR3 in DNA: TGCAGCGTGACAGAGTCTGGATCTAACTATGGCTACACCTTC.

In its sample, this clonotype was seen a few times. V is TRBV20-1 and J is TRBJ2-1, with TRBD2 identical over 12 bases. The CDR3 has 15 amino acids. Germline V gives CDR1 DFQATT, CDR2 SNEGSKA (reference sequence). The trim removed 5 bases at V and 8 bases at J, leaving 10 bases unmatched. CDR3 DNA: TGCAGTGCTGGTCAGACTAGCGGGGGCAACGATGAGCAGTTCTTC. This encodes CSAGQTSGGNDEQFF.

There are a few counts of this clonotype. The rearrangement links TRBV7-2 to TRBJ2-4; D is undetermined. Trimming removed 5 bases from V and 0 bases from J, with 11 bases in between. Germline-derived CDR1 and CDR2 are SGHTA and FQGNSA. This CDR3 is built from 15 residues. Here the CDR3 reads CASSGTNLAKNIQYF. CDR3 nucleotide sequence: TGTGCCAGCAGCGGAACCAACCTAGCCAAAAACATTCAGTACTTC.

Points on this clonotype: Being one base from a much bigger clone, this may be a read error. Because the CDR3 is missing its conserved closing phenylalanine or tryptophan, this is likely a read error. This chain joins TRBV29-1 and TRBJ2-1; D possibly matches TRBD1 or TRBD2 (6 bases each). The CDR3 consists of 10 residues. The V end lost 7 bases, the J end lost 8 bases, and 9 bases lay between the germline ends. Germline-derived CDR1 and CDR2 are SQVTM and ANQGSEA. The CDR3 sequence is CSARGDEQFV. The CDR3 nucleotides are TGCAGCGCTAGGGGGGATGAGCAGTTCGTC.

This clonotype was recorded many times. V usage is TRBV29-1 and J usage is TRBJ2-3, with D possibly TRBD1 on 6 matching bases. This CDR3 contains 13 residues. Trimming removed 4 bases at V and 4 bases at J, with 12 bases between. The germline CDR1 and CDR2 sequences are SQVTM and ANQGSEA. CDR3 protein: CSVATGKADTQYF. The CDR3 nucleotides read TGCAGCGTTGCCACAGGGAAGGCAGATACGCAGTATTTT.